The 21 T cell receptor beta chains given below trace back to one sample, sequenced in a study of breast tumors, draining lymph nodes, adjacent tissues. MiXCR was run by TCRdb on the multiplex PCR reads, yielding one entry per CDR3 protein. The data hold roughly 15,000 distinct CDR3 sequences, with around 57% observed a single time. Sequenced material: tumor-adjacent breast tissue. The receptors originated from a female donor with breast cancer. Some clones in this sample may be carry-over from other donors' samples.

The genes are TRBV7-2 and TRBJ1-4; the D is unclear. Per the germline V gene, CDR1 is SGHTA and CDR2 is FQGNSA. The V gene lost 1 base and the J gene lost 8 bases, with 11 bases spanning the gap. The CDR3 is 14 residues long. The CDR3 is CASSLGQPGEKLFF. The CDR3 DNA follows: TGTGCCAGCAGCTTAGGACAACCAGGCGAAAAACTGTTTTTT.

V gene TRBV19 combines with J gene TRBJ2-6; the D gene is possibly TRBD2 (5 bases). V lost 9 bases and J 0 bases, leaving 9 bases between the germline ends. CDR1 and CDR2 from the germline V gene are LNHDA and SQIVND (reference sequence). CDR3 length equals 14 residues. Here the CDR3 reads CASGRDSGANVLTF. The CDR3 DNA follows: TGTGCCAGCGGACGGGACTCTGGGGCCAACGTCCTGACTTTC. The complete variable domain, with remaining parts taken from reference TRBV19 and TRBJ2-6, reads DGGITQSPKYLFRKEGQNVTLSCEQNLNHDAMYWYRQDPGQGLRLIYYSQIVNDFQKGDIAEGYSVSREKKESFPLTVTSAQKNPTAFYLCASGRDSGANVLTFGAGSRLTVL.

The J gene is TRBJ1-6, the V gene TRBV20-1, with D maybe TRBD1 (6 bases). The V and J ends lost 5 bases and 15 bases respectively, with 17 bases between them. This CDR3 is 12 amino acids long. The germline CDR1 and CDR2 sequences are DFQATT and SNEGSKA (reference sequence). The CDR3 sequence is CSAPSRGPFLHF. The CDR3, as DNA: TGCAGTGCTCCAAGCAGGGGACCCTTCCTCCACTTT.

The table lists this clonotype with a count of one. V usage is TRBV7-9 and J usage is TRBJ1-2, with no clear D. Trimming shortened V by 5 bases and J by 6 bases, and 16 bases separated the two germline ends. CDR1 SEHNR and CDR2 FQNEAQ come from the germline V gene (reference sequence). CDR3 size: 14 residues. The CDR3: CASSQSRQPDGYTF. The CDR3 region has the DNA TGTGCCAGCAGCCAGTCCCGACAACCTGATGGCTACACCTTC. Together with reference TRBV7-9 and TRBJ1-2, the CDR3 gives the full variable domain: DTGVSQNPRHKITKRGQNVTFRCDPISEHNRLYWYRQTLGQGPEFLTYFQNEAQLEKSRLLSDRFSAERPKGSFSTLEIQRTEQGDSAMYLCASSQSRQPDGYTFGSGTRLTVV.

The chain employs TRBV7-2 and TRBJ1-6; TRBD1 matches at 8 bases. The length of the CDR3 is 15 residues. V shed 8 bases, J shed 7 bases, and the junction held 10 bases outside the gene matches. Germline loops: CDR1 SGHTA, CDR2 FQGNSA. This chain's CDR3 is CASLDGGTGNSPLHF. The CDR3 region has the DNA TGTGCCAGCCTTGACGGGGGGACAGGAAATTCACCCCTCCACTTT.

This rearrangement joins TRBV12-3 or TRBV12-4 to TRBJ2-2, with D unclear. V was trimmed by 5 bases and J by 3 bases, leaving 4 bases between them. This CDR3 spans 12 amino acids. Here the CDR3 DNA reads TGTGCCAGCAGTGGGGACACCGGGGAGCTGTTTTTT. Its protein product is CASSGDTGELFF.

This clonotype was counted ten times or more. This chain links TRBV30 with TRBJ1-2; D is possibly TRBD1 (6 bases). V lost 6 bases, J lost 8 bases, and 16 bases lay in between. CDR1 and CDR2 (germline): GTSNPN, SVGIG (reference sequence). The CDR3 contains 12 residues. CDR3 in amino acids: CACKPTGFGYTF. The CDR3 nucleotides are TGTGCCTGCAAACCGACAGGCTTCGGCTACACCTTC.

This clonotype is categorized as large. The rearrangement links TRBV2 to TRBJ2-7; D gene uncertain. V gave up 1 base and J gave up 0 bases, with 13 bases separating them. The germline CDR1 and CDR2 sequences are SNHLY and FYNNEI. CDR3 length equals 16 residues. The CDR3, as DNA: TGTGCCAGCAGTGAAGATCCAGGTACAAGCTCCTACGAGCAGTACTTC. The encoded protein is CASSEDPGTSSYEQYF. Looking up the rest from reference TRBV2 and TRBJ2-7 gives the full variable domain: EPEVTQTPSHQVTQMGQEVILRCVPISNHLYFYWYRQILGQKVEFLVSFYNNEISEKSEIFDDQFSVERPDGSNFTLKIRSTKLEDSAMYFCASSEDPGTSSYEQYFGPGTRLTVT.

The V gene is TRBV29-1, the J gene TRBJ1-4, with no clear D. The V gene lost 6 bases and the J gene lost 0 bases, with 14 bases spanning the gap. CDR1 SQVTM and CDR2 ANQGSEA come from the germline V gene. The CDR3 consists of 15 residues. In DNA form, the CDR3 reads TGCAGCGTGTTACTTACCTTGTCAACTAATGAAAAACTGTTTTTT. Translating gives CSVLLTLSTNEKLFF.

This clonotype came up a few times. The chain joins TRBV7-2 to TRBJ2-3; no reliable D call. Trimming shortened V by 5 bases and J by 0 bases, and 6 bases separated the two germline ends. From germline, CDR1 is SGHTA and CDR2 FQGNSA. The CDR3 has 13 residues. As DNA, the CDR3 is TGTGCCAGCAGCACCGACAGCACAGATACGCAGTATTTT. Translation gives CASSTDSTDTQYF.

V is TRBV20-1 and J is TRBJ2-3, with a weak D call TRBD2 (5 bases). The CDR3 has 12 residues. The V gene lost 5 bases and the J gene lost 3 bases, with 9 bases spanning the gap. Germline CDR1 reads DFQATT; CDR2 reads SNEGSKA (reference sequence). The CDR3: CSAQSGTDTQYF. CDR3 coding DNA: TGCAGTGCTCAAAGCGGAACAGATACGCAGTATTTT.

The CDR3 reads CASSVEGDSFNYGYTF. Written as DNA, the CDR3 is TGCGCCAGCAGCGTAGAAGGGGACAGCTTTAACTATGGCTACACCTTC. The chain employs TRBV5-1 and TRBJ1-2; TRBD1 matches 7 bases. The trim removed 4 bases at V and 1 base at J, leaving 10 bases unmatched. The CDR3 runs to 16 residues. The germline V gene has CDR1 SGHRS and CDR2 YFSETQ.

This clonotype was found many times. This chain uses TRBV7-9 with TRBJ1-4, with 8 positions matching TRBD1. The CDR3 loop spans 15 amino acids. V shed 5 bases, J shed 5 bases, and the junction held 7 bases outside the gene matches. Germline values: CDR1 SEHNR, CDR2 FQNEAQ (reference sequence). CDR3 protein: CASSGRQGLNEKLFF. DNA for the CDR3: TGTGCCAGCAGCGGCCGACAGGGGCTCAATGAAAAACTGTTTTTT.

The chain uses TRBV19 and TRBJ1-5; D gene unclear. The germline V and J ends were trimmed by 9 bases and 4 bases, with 10 bases remaining between them. The CDR3 extends over 12 amino acids. Germline lookup yields CDR1 LNHDA and CDR2 SQIVND (reference sequence). CDR3 sequence: CASCAVNQPQHF. In DNA, the CDR3 is TGTGCCAGCTGCGCGGTGAATCAGCCCCAGCATTTT. Full variable domain (missing parts from reference TRBV19 and TRBJ1-5): DGGITQSPKYLFRKEGQNVTLSCEQNLNHDAMYWYRQDPGQGLRLIYYSQIVNDFQKGDIAEGYSVSREKKESFPLTVTSAQKNPTAFYLCASCAVNQPQHFGDGTRLSIL.

The table lists this clonotype with a few counts. V is TRBV7-2 and J is TRBJ2-5; D not certain. The germline gives CDR1 SGHTA, CDR2 FQGNSA. This CDR3 comprises 12 residues. Trimming shortened V by 5 bases and J by 0 bases, and 4 bases separated the two germline ends. CDR3: CASSPYQETQYF. CDR3 coding DNA: TGTGCCAGCAGCCCGTACCAAGAGACCCAGTACTTC. The whole variable domain, remainder taken from reference TRBV7-2 and TRBJ2-5, is GAGVSQSPSNKVTEKGKDVELRCDPISGHTALYWYRQSLGQGLEFLIYFQGNSAPDKSGLPSDRFSAERTGGSVSTLTIQRTQQEDSAVYLCASSPYQETQYFGPGTRLLVL.

This CDR3 is CAWSVNSQTYGYTF. CDR3 DNA sequence: TGTGCCTGGAGTGTTAACAGCCAGACCTATGGCTACACCTTC. The rearrangement joins TRBV30 to TRBJ1-2; D is ambiguous. The V and J ends lost 0 bases and 4 bases respectively, with 12 bases between them. Germline V CDR1 and CDR2: GTSNPN, SVGIG (reference sequence). The CDR3 sequence is 14 residues long.

J is TRBJ2-2 and V is TRBV29-1; D may be TRBD2 (5 bases). This CDR3 region has 13 residues. V lost 7 bases and J 1 base, leaving 10 bases between the germline ends. Germline V lookup: CDR1 SQVTM, CDR2 ANQGSEA. The CDR3 coding sequence is TGCAGCGCTTACGGGAAGAACACCGGGGAGCTGTTTTTT. Translated: CSAYGKNTGELFF.

At least ten counts were recorded for this clonotype. The J gene is TRBJ2-1, the V gene TRBV6-2 or TRBV6-3; 7 nucleotides line up with TRBD2. This CDR3 has 16 residues. Germline V gives CDR1 MNHEY, CDR2 SVGEGT. Losses at the gene ends were 8 bases for V and 4 bases for J; bases not matched to a gene: 14. This CDR3 reads CASFFVGGSSYNEQFF. In DNA, the CDR3 is TGTGCCAGCTTTTTTGTCGGCGGGAGTTCGTACAATGAGCAGTTCTTC.

The chain is built from TRBV6-5 and TRBJ2-2; D is unresolved. The germline V gene encodes CDR1 MNHEY and CDR2 SVGAGI. Trimming cost V 0 bases and J 1 base, with 9 bases left between them. The CDR3 loop spans 16 amino acids. CDR3 in DNA: TGTGCCAGCAGTTACTCGATTACAGTGAACACCGGGGAGCTGTTTTTT. The encoded protein is CASSYSITVNTGELFF.

This clonotype was detected ten times or more. The rearrangement links TRBV3-1 to TRBJ2-2; 8 bases match TRBD2. CDR3 length: 13 amino acids. V lost 11 bases to trimming and J lost 7 bases; unmatched junction nucleotides: 9. CDR1 is LGHDT, CDR2 YNNKEL, per germline (reference sequence). DNA for the CDR3: TGTGCCGCGGGGGGACTTGCTTTCGGGGAGCTGTTTTTT. This codes for CAAGGLAFGELFF.

This clonotype appeared a few times. The rearrangement joins TRBV7-9 to TRBJ2-2, with unresolved D. With 3 bases removed from V and 7 bases from J, the gap between germline ends came to 12 bases. Germline assignment: CDR1 SEHNR and CDR2 FQNEAQ (reference sequence). This CDR3 has 14 residues. The CDR3 is CASSLGPDVGELFF. Written as DNA, the CDR3 is TGTGCCAGCAGCTTGGGTCCGGACGTCGGGGAGCTGTTTTTT.